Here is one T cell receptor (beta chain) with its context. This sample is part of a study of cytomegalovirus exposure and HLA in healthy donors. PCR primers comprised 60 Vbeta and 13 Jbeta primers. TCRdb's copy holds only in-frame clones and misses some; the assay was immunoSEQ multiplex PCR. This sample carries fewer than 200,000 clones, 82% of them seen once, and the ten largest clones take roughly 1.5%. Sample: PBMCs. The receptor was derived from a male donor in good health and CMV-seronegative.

The CDR3 region is CASSRRQGPEQFF. The DNA of the CDR3 is TGTGCCAGCAGCCGTCGACAGGGGCCTGAGCAGTTCTTC. This chain joins TRBV6-6 and TRBJ2-1, with TRBD1 identical over 8 bases. The CDR3 extends over 13 amino acids. Trimming removed 6 bases from V and 9 bases from J; junction bases left unmatched: 7. Looked up from germline, CDR1 is MNHNY and CDR2 is SVGAGI (reference sequence).